What follows are 18 T cell receptor beta chains derived from one specimen sequenced in a study of T-cell reconstitution after alpha-beta-depleted transplantation in children listed by TCRdb under 2016. Receptors were amplified or captured by PCR. TCRdb records Illumina HiSeq 2500 as the sequencer. Molecular barcoding was employed in the preparation of TCR libraries, with unique molecular identifiers being used to normalize TCRbeta repertoire quantification. Using fastp trimming at Q25 and MiXCR clonotype assembly, TCRdb reanalyzed the public sequencing data and kept in-frame beta chains. Every entry covers one CDR3 protein and lists the most common genes and DNA from its rows. The sample table records hundreds of thousands of distinct CDR3 sequences; 10% to 15% of these occur just once. The ten largest account for 2% to 2.5% of the sample. The meaning of the sample's treatment or condition label: allogeneic hematopoietic cell transplantation with graft depleted of TCRalphabeta T cells and CD19 B cells.

The source material was PBMCs, mostly from graft donor cells, sampled 360 days after TCRalphabeta/CD19-depleted stem cell transplant. All receptors come from a male patient under 18 who had a stem cell transplant for acute myeloid leukemia, so the T cells may come from the graft donor.

V gene TRBV20-1 combines with J gene TRBJ1-5, with D uncertain. The CDR3 length is 17 residues. The V gene lost 2 bases and the J gene lost 4 bases, with 21 bases spanning the gap. Germline V CDR1 and CDR2: DFQATT, SNEGSKA (reference sequence). CDR3 nucleotide sequence: TGCAGTGCTAGAAGGCTGGTTGGCACATTGGGGAATCAGCCCCAGCATTTT. Translation gives CSARRLVGTLGNQPQHF.

This clonotype was detected a few times. The genes are TRBV20-1 and TRBJ2-5; D perhaps matches TRBD1 (5 bases). Germline loops: CDR1 DFQATT, CDR2 SNEGSKA (reference sequence). The CDR3 has 12 residues. Trimming stripped 1 base from V and 9 bases from J, with 12 bases between. The CDR3 region has the DNA TGCAGTGCTAGAGTGGACACCCCCGCCCAGTACTTC. It specifies CSARVDTPAQYF.

The chain couples TRBV20-1 to TRBJ2-3, with 10 bases fitting TRBD2. The length of the CDR3 is 17 residues. After removal of 0 bases from V and 8 bases from J, the junction contained 14 bases not matched to a gene. Germline V gives CDR1 DFQATT, CDR2 SNEGSKA (reference sequence). The CDR3, as DNA: TGCAGTGCTAGAGATTCGATAGCGGGAGGCCGTCGTCCTACGCAGTATTTT. Its translation is CSARDSIAGGRRPTQYF.

This clonotype occurred many times. The V and J genes are TRBV20-1 and TRBJ2-7, with D possibly matching TRBD2 (6 bases). The CDR3 runs to 15 residues. CDR1 DFQATT and CDR2 SNEGSKA come from the germline V gene (reference sequence). V lost 0 bases and J lost 2, with 14 bases in between. CDR3 sequence (DNA): TGCAGTGCTAGAGACCGGGACTTGTTCACCTACGAGCAGTACTTC. Translating gives CSARDRDLFTYEQYF.

The chain combines TRBV27 with TRBJ2-1; 10 bases are shared with TRBD2. Germline V CDR1 and CDR2: MNHEY, SMNVEV (reference sequence). The J segment lost 6 bases and the V segment lost 5 bases, leaving 10 bases of the junction unmatched. This CDR3 has 16 amino acids. The CDR3 protein is CASSPALGLAFNEQFF. DNA of the CDR3: TGTGCCAGCAGTCCCGCCCTGGGACTAGCGTTCAATGAGCAGTTCTTC.

This clonotype showed up many times. This rearrangement joins TRBV4-3 to TRBJ2-7; 11 nucleotides agree with TRBD2. Germline assignment: CDR1 LGHNA and CDR2 YSLEER. The CDR3 is 17 residues long. V was pared by 0 bases and J by 0 bases, with 4 bases of the junction left unmatched. The CDR3 reads CASSQEASGGSSYEQYF. DNA for the CDR3: TGCGCCAGCAGCCAAGAAGCTAGCGGGGGGAGCTCCTACGAGCAGTACTTC.

This clonotype occurred many times. The CDR3 reads CASSGDGLKNIQYF. CDR3 DNA sequence: TGTGCCAGCAGTGGAGACGGCCTCAAAAACATTCAGTACTTC. V usage is TRBV2 and J usage is TRBJ2-4; D unresolved. Germline V gene data show CDR1 as SNHLY and CDR2 as FYNNEI. The CDR3 covers 14 residues. Deletions cut 4 bases from V and 3 bases from J, with 10 bases between.

The rearrangement links TRBV3-1 to TRBJ2-7, with TRBD1 as a possible D gene (5 bases). V gave up 0 bases and J gave up 4 bases, with 10 bases separating them. This CDR3 spans 14 amino acids. The germline V gene encodes CDR1 LGHDT and CDR2 YNNKEL (reference sequence). CDR3 sequence reads: CASSQDRGRYEQYF. The CDR3 DNA is TGTGCCAGCAGCCAAGATAGGGGCCGGTACGAGCAGTACTTC.

This clonotype was observed a few times. The gene calls are TRBV29-1 and TRBJ2-3; D uncertain. This CDR3 comprises 12 residues. The germline CDR1 and CDR2 sequences are SQVTM and ANQGSEA. Trimming left V 7 bases short and J 1 base short, with 9 bases between. Written as DNA, the CDR3 is TGCAGCGGGGTAGTCGGCACAGATACGCAGTATTTT. Its protein product is CSGVVGTDTQYF.

This clonotype was seen many times. J is TRBJ2-7 and V is TRBV7-8; D is unclear. V was trimmed by 5 bases and J by 3 bases, leaving 14 bases between them. The V gene's germline CDR1 is SGHVS and CDR2 FQNEAQ. This CDR3 has 14 amino acids. The DNA of the CDR3 is TGTGCCAGCAGCGCACTCCTAGAGAGCTACGAGCAGTACTTC. Translation: CASSALLESYEQYF.

This clonotype has a handful of counts. The chain has TRBV28 and TRBJ2-7; 7 positions match TRBD1. The germline CDR1 and CDR2 sequences are MDHEN and SYDVKM. The J segment lost 1 base and the V segment lost 6 bases, leaving 6 bases of the junction unmatched. CDR3 length: 14 amino acids. Here the CDR3 reads CASSVPGQSYEQYF. As DNA, the CDR3 is TGTGCCAGCAGCGTACCGGGACAGTCCTACGAGCAGTACTTC.

This clonotype was seen at least ten times. V and J are TRBV28 and TRBJ2-3; 9 bases are a match to TRBD1. The V and J ends lost 3 bases and 0 bases, in that order; junction bases with no gene match: 13. The CDR3 runs to 19 residues. CDR1 is MDHEN, CDR2 SYDVKM, per germline. The CDR3 nucleotides read TGTGCCAGCAGTTTCCCACTCCTGACCGGGACAGGGAGCACAGATACGCAGTATTTT. Amino acids: CASSFPLLTGTGSTDTQYF.

This clonotype was seen a handful of times. The chain recombines TRBV20-1 with TRBJ2-7; weak D call: TRBD2 (5 bases). Looked up from germline, CDR1 is DFQATT and CDR2 is SNEGSKA (reference sequence). Trimming stripped 3 bases from V and 1 base from J, with 16 bases between. This CDR3 is 15 amino acids long. DNA of the CDR3: TGCAGTGCTAGGGCCGGGGAGCCTTTTTCCTACGAGCAGTACTTC. As protein: CSARAGEPFSYEQYF.

This clonotype was counted between two and nine times. This rearrangement joins TRBV7-9 to TRBJ2-7; the match to TRBD1 covers 7 bases. The junction had 6 bases not matched to a gene; V was cut back by 4 bases and J by 0 bases. Germline V gene lookup returns CDR1 SEHNR and CDR2 FQNEAQ (reference sequence). CDR3 length: 15 amino acids. The CDR3 DNA reads TGTGCCAGCAGCTACGGACAGGCGATCTCCTACGAGCAGTACTTC. The encoded protein is CASSYGQAISYEQYF.

There are a few counts of this clonotype. V is TRBV21-1 and J is TRBJ1-4. TRBV21-1 is marked as a pseudogene. The CDR3 sequence is 10 residues long. For the CDR3, the DNA is TGTGCCAGCAGCAAAGAAGAGGTGTTTTTT. Protein product: CASSKEEVFF.

This clonotype was observed many times. This sequence joins TRBV3-1 and TRBJ2-3; D might be TRBD2 (6 bases). Trimming cost V 3 bases and J 3 bases, with 7 bases left between them. The V gene's germline CDR1 is LGHDT and CDR2 YNNKEL (reference sequence). The CDR3 runs 13 residues. The CDR3: CASSQGRTDTQYF. The CDR3 DNA sequence: TGTGCCAGCAGCCAGGGGAGGACAGATACGCAGTATTTT.

In the case of this clonotype: One junction end does not reproduce the germline sequence, and a read error may be involved. The rearrangement links TRBV6-2 or TRBV6-3 to TRBJ2-1, with D perhaps TRBD2 (6 bases). Per the germline V gene, CDR1 is MNHEY and CDR2 is SVGEGT. The CDR3 covers 14 residues. CDR3: CASSYSGVNNEQFF. Here the CDR3 DNA reads TGCGCCAGCAGCTATTCGGGGGTCAACAATGAGCAGTTCTTC.

The rearrangement links TRBV28 to TRBJ2-3; D is perhaps TRBD1 (5 bases). Germline-derived CDR1 and CDR2 are MDHEN and SYDVKM. With 5 bases removed from V and 4 bases from J, the gap between germline ends came to 16 bases. The CDR3 length is 15 residues. The CDR3 bases are TGTGCCAGCAGTCGGGCAGGGCCGGCAGCAGATACGCAGTATTTT. This encodes CASSRAGPAADTQYF.